These 25 T cell receptor beta chains originate from one sample sequenced in a study of T cell repertoires in cytomegalovirus infection (dated by TCRdb to 2018 to 2020). The antigens for these receptors are not known. Instrument used: Illumina HiSeq 1500. TCRdb handled the public reads itself, with Q25 trimming in fastp and clone calling in MiXCR, and kept productive beta chains. Rows matching on CDR3 protein sequence are summarized as one entry with the most common DNA and genes. The sample has some 24,000 distinct CDR3 sequences on record, 20% to 25% of them singletons. The ten largest clonotypes hold 90% to 95% of the sample. Taken with the paper, the label for treatment or condition translates to: in vitro stimulation with specific CMV peptide epitopes to enrich CMV-specific T cells. The material was CD8+ T cells from cultured PBMCs, obtained from culture after CMV antigen stimulation. These receptors were taken from a human donor in good health (CMV status not recorded). Some clones in this sample may be carry-over from other donors' samples.

With respect to this clonotype: The junction and the germline gene differ at one end; a read error may be behind it. The V and J genes are TRBV9 and TRBJ2-3, with D perhaps matching TRBD2 (6 bases). Germline CDR1 SGDLS, CDR2 YYNGEE. This CDR3 is 15 amino acids long. The CDR3 DNA reads TGTGCCAGCAGCGTAGGGGGAAGTAGCGGCGATACGCAGTGTTTT. This translates into CASSVGGSSGDTQCF.

The gene calls are TRBV18 and TRBJ2-3, with D possibly being TRBD2 (5 bases). Trimming pared 6 bases from V and 0 bases from J, leaving 10 bases between. CDR3 length: 14 residues. Germline V gene data show CDR1 as KGHSH and CDR2 as LQKENI. CDR3 residues: CASSTRTSTDTQYF. The CDR3 region has the DNA TGTGCCAGCTCCACCCGGACTAGCACAGATACGCAGTATTTT.

The genes are TRBV4-1 and TRBJ1-2; the match to TRBD1 covers 7 bases. The germline CDR1 and CDR2 sequences are MGHRA and YSYEKL. The CDR3 spans 15 residues. Losses at the gene ends were 1 base for V and 4 bases for J; bases not matched to a gene: 6. CDR3 loop: CASSQGGQVAYGYTF. Written as DNA, the CDR3 is TGCGCCAGCAGCCAAGGTGGACAGGTTGCCTATGGCTACACCTTC.

The V gene is TRBV6-4, the J gene TRBJ2-3; D unresolved. Germline assignment: CDR1 MRHNA and CDR2 SNTAGT. The CDR3 totals 16 residues. V lost 0 bases to trimming and J lost 1 base, with 11 bases between them. The CDR3: CASSDSLGTGTDTQYF. In nucleotides, the CDR3 is TGTGCCAGCAGTGACTCTCTGGGTACGGGCACAGATACGCAGTATTTT.

V is TRBV7-2 and J is TRBJ1-3; D perhaps matches TRBD1 (5 bases). CDR3 length: 15 amino acids. Deletions cut 0 bases from V and 1 base from J, with 7 bases between. Germline assignment: CDR1 SGHTA and CDR2 FQGNSA. CDR3 in amino acids: CASSLAPGSGNTIYF. The CDR3 DNA reads TGTGCCAGCAGCTTAGCGCCAGGGTCTGGAAACACCATATATTTT.

This clonotype has only a few counts. V is TRBV7-9 and J is TRBJ2-1; TRBD1 is a possible D gene (6 bases). CDR3 length: 13 residues. Germline lookup yields CDR1 SEHNR and CDR2 FQNEAQ (reference sequence). Trimming took off 2 bases at V and 8 bases at J, with 10 bases between the two ends. CDR3 residues: CASSLRNRDEQFF. In DNA form, the CDR3 reads TGTGCCAGCAGCTTACGAAACAGGGATGAGCAGTTCTTC.

This clonotype was counted only a few times. The chain joins TRBV7-6 to TRBJ2-7; D is unclear. The CDR3 is made up of 13 amino acids. Looked up from germline, CDR1 is SGHVS and CDR2 is FNYEAQ. The V end lost 5 bases, the J end lost 3 bases, and 11 bases lay between the germline ends. CDR3 nucleotides: TGTGCCAGCAGCCCCGTGGTCTTCTACGAGCAGTACTTC. Translated: CASSPVVFYEQYF.

Only a few counts were recorded for this clonotype. This chain joins TRBV6-1 and TRBJ2-5, with 10 bases identical to TRBD1. Germline CDR1 MNHNS, CDR2 SASEGT. Trimming cost V 4 bases and J 4 bases; bases outside gene matches: 6. The CDR3 is made up of 15 amino acids. CDR3 DNA sequence: TGTGCCAGCAGTGGCCGGACAGGGGGATTAGAGACCCAGTACTTC. Amino acid sequence: CASSGRTGGLETQYF.

The gene calls are TRBV2 and TRBJ1-6; D may be TRBD1 (5 bases). This CDR3 region has 15 residues. CDR1 is SNHLY, CDR2 FYNNEI, per germline. V gave up 2 bases and J gave up 7 bases, with 12 bases separating them. In DNA form, the CDR3 reads TGTGCCAGCAGTGAATTCGGGGAGGGGAATTCACCCCTCCACTTT. Translated, it gives CASSEFGEGNSPLHF.

This clonotype was recorded at least ten times. The genes are TRBV6-6 and TRBJ2-1; no reliable D call. Between the trimmed V and J ends, which lost 0 bases and 4 bases, there was a span of 25 bases. Per germline, CDR1 MNHNY and CDR2 SVGAGI (reference sequence). The CDR3 runs to 20 residues. The DNA for the CDR3 is TGTGCCAGCAGTTACTCGAAAGGTTCCCCGGGTCTTAGGTCTTACAATGAGCAGTTCTTC. Translation: CASSYSKGSPGLRSYNEQFF.

This clonotype was seen a few times. CDR3: CASSLSPDRTSFLEQYF. Here the CDR3 DNA reads TGTGCCAGCAGCTTATCACCAGACAGGACTAGTTTTCTCGAGCAGTACTTC. This rearrangement joins TRBV13 to TRBJ2-7, with TRBD2 as a possible D gene (7 bases). Trimming cost V 2 bases and J 6 bases, with 23 bases left between them. CDR3 length: 17 amino acids. Germline assignment: CDR1 PRHDT and CDR2 FYEKMQ (reference sequence). The whole variable domain, filled in from reference TRBV13 and TRBJ2-7, reads AAGVIQSPRHLIKEKRETATLKCYPIPRHDTVYWYQQGPGQDPQFLISFYEKMQSDKGSIPDRFSAQQFSDYHSELNMSSLELGDSALYFCASSLSPDRTSFLEQYFGPGTRLTVT.

This chain links TRBV20-1 with TRBJ2-3; tentative D call: TRBD2 (6 bases). The CDR3 runs to 16 residues. Trimming shortened V by 2 bases and J by 0 bases, and 15 bases separated the two germline ends. The germline gives CDR1 DFQATT, CDR2 SNEGSKA (reference sequence). The CDR3 sequence is CSARSVAATSTDTQYF. The CDR3 DNA sequence: TGCAGTGCTAGATCTGTAGCGGCCACCAGCACAGATACGCAGTATTTT.

A few counts support this clonotype. The chain links TRBV2 to TRBJ2-7; D is perhaps TRBD2 (6 bases). CDR1 and CDR2 (germline): SNHLY, FYNNEI. The V gene lost 0 bases and the J gene lost 4 bases, with 22 bases spanning the gap. This CDR3 spans 18 amino acids. The CDR3 bases are TGTGCCAGCAGTGAAGCGCGGAGAGTCGGAGGCGCGGGATACGAGCAGTACTTC. Translation: CASSEARRVGGAGYEQYF.

This clonotype has just a few counts. The rearrangement links TRBV19 to TRBJ2-7, with 7 bases fitting TRBD1. Germline V lookup: CDR1 LNHDA, CDR2 SQIVND (reference sequence). V was pared by 0 bases and J by 0 bases, with 2 bases of the junction left unmatched. This CDR3 spans 15 amino acids. CDR3 coding DNA: TGTGCCAGTAGTATAGACGGGACAGACTCCTACGAGCAGTACTTC. The encoded protein is CASSIDGTDSYEQYF.

V and J are TRBV5-6 and TRBJ2-7, with no clear D. Trimming cost V 4 bases and J 4 bases, with 12 bases left between them. Germline V gene sequence: CDR1 SGHDT, CDR2 YYEEEE. This CDR3 is built from 13 residues. For the CDR3, the DNA is TGTGCCAGCAGCGACCAGAACAGATACGAGCAGTACTTC. Its translation: CASSDQNRYEQYF.

This clonotype was counted between two and nine times. J is TRBJ2-5 and V is TRBV2; TRBD1 matches at 9 bases. The CDR3 spans 16 residues. Trimming cost V 6 bases and J 5 bases; bases outside gene matches: 13. Germline CDR1 and CDR2: SNHLY and FYNNEI. The CDR3 bases are TGTGCCAGCAGGCCGGGACAGGGCATGGTTACGGAGACCCAGTACTTC. Translation: CASRPGQGMVTETQYF.

In this sample, this clonotype turned up a few times. V usage is TRBV20-1 and J usage is TRBJ2-3, with 7 bases aligning to TRBD2. The junction had 7 bases not matched to a gene; V was cut back by 3 bases and J by 4 bases. The V gene's germline CDR1 is DFQATT and CDR2 SNEGSKA (reference sequence). The CDR3 loop spans 14 amino acids. The CDR3 loop reads CSASRGGAADTQYF. CDR3 DNA: TGCAGTGCTAGTCGGGGAGGGGCTGCAGATACGCAGTATTTT.

The J gene is TRBJ2-7, the V gene TRBV6-1; D assignment may be TRBD1 or TRBD2 (5 bases each). The germline gives CDR1 MNHNS, CDR2 SASEGT. With 6 bases removed from V and 3 bases from J, the gap between germline ends came to 21 bases. There are 16 residues in the CDR3. This chain's CDR3 is CASRTKPGPPFYEQYF. In DNA, the CDR3 is TGTGCCAGCAGGACAAAACCGGGACCACCTTTCTACGAGCAGTACTTC.

This clonotype was detected many times. The gene calls are TRBV4-3 and TRBJ1-4, with D unclear. The CDR3 runs 13 residues. The germline V gene encodes CDR1 LGHNA and CDR2 YSLEER. V was trimmed by 2 bases and J by 8 bases, leaving 9 bases between them. The DNA of the CDR3 is TGCGCCAGCAGCCAAACCCGGACCGAAAAACTGTTTTTT. It translates to CASSQTRTEKLFF.

This clonotype turned up a few times. The chain is built from TRBV6-2 or TRBV6-3 and TRBJ1-1; the D is unclear. Germline CDR1 is MNHEY and CDR2 is SVGEGT. CDR3 length: 14 residues. The germline V and J ends were trimmed by 4 bases and 0 bases, with 9 bases remaining between them. For the CDR3, the DNA is TGTGCCAGCAGTTCCTCGAGGGTGAACACTGAAGCTTTCTTT. It translates to CASSSSRVNTEAFF.

The chain joins TRBV5-6 to TRBJ2-2; either TRBD1 or TRBD2 may supply D (6 bases each). The CDR3 sequence is 17 residues long. CDR1 and CDR2 (germline): SGHDT, YYEEEE. Deletions cut 0 bases from V and 3 bases from J, with 15 bases between. CDR3 sequence reads: CASSLEGGTLDTGELFF. The CDR3 region has the DNA TGTGCCAGCAGCTTGGAAGGGGGGACACTTGACACCGGGGAGCTGTTTTTT.

The chain couples TRBV3-1 to TRBJ2-7; 7 bases match TRBD2. The CDR3 has 16 residues. Germline trimming cut 1 base from V and 2 bases from J; bases unmatched to any gene: 8. Germline CDR1 is LGHDT and CDR2 is YNNKEL (reference sequence). The CDR3 DNA reads TGTGCCAGCAGCCAAGCTGGTCTAGCGGTTACCTACGAGCAGTACTTC. It specifies CASSQAGLAVTYEQYF.

In this sample, this clonotype turned up many times. V gene TRBV10-2 combines with J gene TRBJ2-3, with TRBD2 identical over 10 bases. CDR3 length: 19 amino acids. With V trimmed by 2 bases and J by 2 bases, 13 bases remained unmatched. Germline loops: CDR1 WSHSY, CDR2 SAAADI. In DNA, the CDR3 is TGCGCCAGCAGTGAGAGGAGAGTAGCGGGGGGTAAACCCACAGATACGCAGTATTTT. It encodes CASSERRVAGGKPTDTQYF.

The chain couples TRBV6-5 to TRBJ2-1, with D uncertain. The ends were cut back, 2 bases at V and 3 bases at J, with 20 bases in the middle. The CDR3 length is 18 residues. The germline CDR1 and CDR2 sequences are MNHEY and SVGAGI. CDR3 nucleotide sequence: TGTGCCAGCAGTTACCCGCGACCGGGCGTGTACCGCTACAATGAGCAGTTCTTC. Translating gives CASSYPRPGVYRYNEQFF.

J is TRBJ1-4 and V is TRBV28; maybe TRBD1 (6 bases). This CDR3 is built from 15 residues. Per the germline V gene, CDR1 is MDHEN and CDR2 is SYDVKM. Trimming removed 8 bases from V and 0 bases from J, with 13 bases in between. The CDR3 bases are TGTGCCAGCGGGGGGCAGCTTGCAACTAATGAAAAACTGTTTTTT. Translation gives CASGGQLATNEKLFF.